The rows below give T cell receptor beta chains drawn from one sample of a study of cytomegalovirus exposure and HLA in healthy donors. Profiled with immunoSEQ multiplex PCR; TCRdb holds only in-frame clones, not every one. This sample has about 67,000 clones, with 80% to 90% found just once. The source material was PBMCs. The receptors shown here come from a young woman in good health and CMV-seropositive. CDR3s include the opening cysteine and the closing phenylalanine or tryptophan. A D gene is named only where the DNA matches it firmly. A clone size is listed for some rows: how often the clone was seen (once, few, many), or a class if it is expanded.

>TRBD1|TRBJ1-1|few|TRBV25-1
CASCPTQGRITEAFF
TGTGCCAGCTGCCCCACACAGGGGAGGATCACTGAAGCTTTCTTT
>-|TRBJ2-7|-|TRBV18
CASSPGRSYEQYF
TGTGCCAGCTCACCAGGGCGATCCTACGAGCAGTACTTC
>TRBD2|TRBJ2-7|-|TRBV30
CASTGTSGRGGSYEQYF
TGTGCCTCTACCGGGACTAGCGGGAGGGGAGGTTCCTACGAGCAGTACTTC
>-|TRBJ2-3|-|TRBV7-9
CASSRNQVTQYF
TGTGCCAGCAGCCGGAATCAGGTTACGCAGTATTTT
>TRBD1|TRBJ2-3|-|TRBV5-4
CASSLGTQGETQYF
TGTGCCAGCAGCTTGGGGACGCAGGGGGAGACGCAGTATTTT
>TRBD2|TRBJ2-7|-|TRBV27
CASASGRSSYEQYF
TGTGCCAGCGCCAGCGGGAGGTCCTCCTACGAGCAGTACTTC
>TRBD1|TRBJ1-2|-|TRBV6-4
CAREGEDRGYGYTF
TGTGCCAGGGAAGGAGAGGACAGGGGATATGGCTACACCTTC
>TRBD2|TRBJ2-7|-|TRBV5-1
CASSSAGLAYEQYF
TGCGCCAGCAGCTCCGCGGGACTAGCCTACGAGCAGTACTTC
>-|TRBJ1-1|few|TRBV5-1
CASSQEGPEAFF
TGCGCCAGCAGCCAGGAGGGCCCTGAAGCTTTCTTT
>-|TRBJ2-1|-|TRBV19
CASSAPASSYNEQFF
TGTGCCAGTAGTGCCCCAGCGAGCTCCTACAATGAGCAGTTCTTC
>-|TRBJ2-7|-|TRBV4-1
CASSQGQAESYEQYF
TGCGCCAGCAGCCAAGGTCAAGCGGAAAGCTACGAGCAGTACTTC
>TRBD2|TRBJ2-7|-|TRBV28
CASSGRIAGFYYEQYF
TGTGCCAGCAGTGGCCGCATAGCGGGATTCTACTACGAGCAGTACTTC
>TRBD2|TRBJ2-5|-|TRBV7-2
CASSFAGGQETQYF
TGTGCCAGCAGCTTTGCGGGGGGGCAAGAGACCCAGTACTTC
>-|TRBJ1-1|-|TRBV29-1
CSVQGRVTEAFF
TGCAGCGTTCAAGGGAGGGTCACTGAAGCTTTCTTT
>-|TRBJ2-3|once|TRBV7-6
CASSFGGNPTDTQYF
TGTGCCAGCAGCTTTGGAGGGAATCCGACAGATACGCAGTATTTT
>-|TRBJ2-5|-|TRBV7-2
CASSLSTGEGQETQYF
TGTGCCAGCAGCTTATCGACGGGCGAGGGCCAAGAGACCCAGTACTTC
>TRBD2|TRBJ2-7|-|TRBV6-6
CASSLAGVIHEQYF
TGTGCCAGCAGTTTAGCGGGAGTGATCCACGAGCAGTACTTC
>-|TRBJ1-6|-|TRBV27
CASSLSRGNSPLHF
TGTGCCAGCAGTTTAAGCAGGGGCAATTCACCCCTCCACTTT